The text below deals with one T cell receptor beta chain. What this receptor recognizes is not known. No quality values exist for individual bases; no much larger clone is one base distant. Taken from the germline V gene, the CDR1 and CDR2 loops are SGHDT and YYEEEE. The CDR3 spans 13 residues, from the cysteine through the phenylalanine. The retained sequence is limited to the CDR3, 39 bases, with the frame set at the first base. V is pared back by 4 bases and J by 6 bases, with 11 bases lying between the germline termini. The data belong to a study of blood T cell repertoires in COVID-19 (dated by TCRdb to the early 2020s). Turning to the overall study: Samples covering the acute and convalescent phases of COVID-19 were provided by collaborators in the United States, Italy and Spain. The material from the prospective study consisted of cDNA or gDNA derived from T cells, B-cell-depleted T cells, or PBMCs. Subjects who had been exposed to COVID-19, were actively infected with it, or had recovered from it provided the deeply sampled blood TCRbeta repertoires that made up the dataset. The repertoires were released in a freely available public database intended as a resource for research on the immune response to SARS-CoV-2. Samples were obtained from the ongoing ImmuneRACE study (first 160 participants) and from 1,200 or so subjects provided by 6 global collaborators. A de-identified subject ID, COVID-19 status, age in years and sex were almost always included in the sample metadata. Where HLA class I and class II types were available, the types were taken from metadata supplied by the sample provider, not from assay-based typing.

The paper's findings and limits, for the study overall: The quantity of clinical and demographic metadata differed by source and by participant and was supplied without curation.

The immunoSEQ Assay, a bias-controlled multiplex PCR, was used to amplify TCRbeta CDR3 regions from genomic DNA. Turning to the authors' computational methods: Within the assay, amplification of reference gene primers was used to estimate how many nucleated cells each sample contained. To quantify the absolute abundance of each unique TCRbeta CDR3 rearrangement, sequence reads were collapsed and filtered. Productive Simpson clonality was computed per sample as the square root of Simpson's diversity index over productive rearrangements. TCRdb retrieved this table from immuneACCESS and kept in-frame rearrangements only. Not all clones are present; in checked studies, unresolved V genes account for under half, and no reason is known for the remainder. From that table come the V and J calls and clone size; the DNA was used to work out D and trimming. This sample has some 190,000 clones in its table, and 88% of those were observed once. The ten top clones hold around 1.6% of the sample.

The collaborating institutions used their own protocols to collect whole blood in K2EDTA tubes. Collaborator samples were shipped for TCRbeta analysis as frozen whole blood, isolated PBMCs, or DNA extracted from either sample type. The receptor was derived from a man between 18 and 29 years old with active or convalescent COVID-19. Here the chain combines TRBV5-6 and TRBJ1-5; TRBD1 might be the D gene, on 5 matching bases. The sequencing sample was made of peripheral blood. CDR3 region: CASSGAGTQPQHF. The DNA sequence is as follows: TGTGCCAGCAGCGGGGCGGGGACTCAGCCCCAGCATTTT.